Listed below are T cell receptor beta chains from one sample, sequenced in a study of beta chain features in type 1 diabetes. TCRdb keeps only in-frame clones here, not all; method: immunoSEQ multiplex PCR. The sample has roughly 400,000 clones; about 14% are singletons. The sample consisted of naive CD4+ T cells from blood. The origin of the receptors is a woman younger than 35 in good health. Each CDR3 is given with its conserved first and last residue. D genes are given only for firm matches. A clone size is listed for some rows: how often the clone was seen (once, few, many), or a class if it is expanded.

j_call v_call clone_size d_call cdr3_nt cdr3_aa
TRBJ2-1 TRBV7-9 few TRBD2 TGTGCCAGCAGCGGAGTGGCGGGAGTCTACAATGAGCAGTTCTTC CASSGVAGVYNEQFF
TRBJ2-1 TRBV7-9 few - TGTGCCAGCAGCCGCACAAGCTACAATGAGCAGTTCTTC CASSRTSYNEQFF
TRBJ1-2 TRBV25-1 - - TGTGCCAGCAGTGAAGCAGGGTACTATGGCTACACCTTC CASSEAGYYGYTF
TRBJ2-1 TRBV6-6 - - TGTGCCAGCAGTCCCAAGAGCGGCTACAATGAGCAGTTCTTC CASSPKSGYNEQFF
TRBJ2-1 TRBV28 few - TGTGCCAGCAGTTTATCCGGGACTCAGGATGAGCAGTTCTTC CASSLSGTQDEQFF
TRBJ2-7 TRBV11-2 few TRBD1 TGTGCCAGCAGCTCCATTCGGACAGGGGTCCACGAGCAGTACTTC CASSSIRTGVHEQYF
TRBJ2-7 TRBV6-5 - TRBD2 TGTGCCAGCAGAGGACTAGCGGAGGGTCCCGAGCAGTACTTC CASRGLAEGPEQYF
TRBJ1-2 TRBV5-6 - TRBD1 TGTGCCAGCAGCTGGACAGGTTCCGGCTACACCTTC CASSWTGSGYTF
TRBJ1-1 TRBV30 - TRBD1 TGTGCCTGGAGTGTACGGCAAGGGGGCTATCAAGCTTTCTTT CAWSVRQGGYQAFF
TRBJ1-2 TRBV9 - - TGTGCCAGCAGCGAGACAGTTAACTATGGCTACACCTTC CASSETVNYGYTF
TRBJ1-3 TRBV30 few TRBD1 TGTGCCAGCGACAGGGGTGGAAACACCATATATTTT CASDRGGNTIYF
TRBJ2-5 TRBV7-2 few - TGTGCCAGCGGGCTGCACAGGGAGGAGACCCAGTACTTC CASGLHREETQYF
TRBJ2-2 TRBV28 - - TGTGCCATTCCAGGCGGGACAGTCAACACCGGGGAGCTGTTTTTT CAIPGGTVNTGELFF
TRBJ2-7 TRBV6-5 few - TGTGCCAGCAGCCAGAACGTCCCGTCCTACGAGCAGTACTTC CASSQNVPSYEQYF
TRBJ1-2 TRBV18 few - TGTGCCAGCTCACCAGAGGAGACCTATGGCTACACCTTC CASSPEETYGYTF
TRBJ2-2 TRBV5-1 few - TGCGCCAGCAGCCAAAGGTTGGGGAGTGCATCCGGGGAGCTGTTTTTT CASSQRLGSASGELFF
TRBJ2-1 TRBV9 - TRBD2 TGTGCCAGCAGCGTCACTAGCGCGTCCTACAATGAGCAGTTCTTC CASSVTSASYNEQFF
TRBJ2-3 TRBV9 few - TGTGCCAGCAGGTGGGTGGAGGGCCGGGCAGATACGCAGTATTTT CASRWVEGRADTQYF
TRBJ1-1 TRBV29-1 few - TGCAGCGTTGAAAGGAGAATGAACACTGAAGCTTTCTTT CSVERRMNTEAFF
TRBJ1-4 TRBV29-1 - - TGCAGCGTTTCGTGGCAGGGTAATGAAAAACTGTTTTTT CSVSWQGNEKLFF
TRBJ2-1 TRBV7-9 - - TGTGCCAGCAGCTTAGCGCTAAGGGGAGGATCCTACAATGAGCAGTTCTTC CASSLALRGGSYNEQFF
TRBJ1-2 TRBV5-4 - TRBD1 TGTGCCAGCAGCAGGCCGGGACAGGTGGATGGCTACACCTTC CASSRPGQVDGYTF
TRBJ1-1 TRBV30 few - TGTGCCTGCCGGGGGGCAGCGAAGAACACTGAAGCTTTCTTT CACRGAAKNTEAFF
TRBJ2-1 TRBV4-1 - TRBD2 TGCGCCAGCAGCACCTTCGATCTAGCGGGAGAGGATGAGCAGTTCTTC CASSTFDLAGEDEQFF
TRBJ2-1 TRBV29-1 - TRBD2 TGCAGCGTTGACGGACTAGCGGGAGGATATGAGCAGTTCTTC CSVDGLAGGYEQFF
TRBJ1-2 TRBV30 few - TGTGCCTGGAGTTCACAACCGACAGGACCCTATGGCTACACCTTC CAWSSQPTGPYGYTF
TRBJ2-7 TRBV6-1 - - TGTGCCATCCCGGTAAGCTCCTACGAGCAGTACTTC CAIPVSSYEQYF
TRBJ2-6 TRBV11-2 - - TGTGCCAGCAGCCTGTCAGGGGCTGGGGCCAACGTCCTGACTTTC CASSLSGAGANVLTF
TRBJ2-1 TRBV29-1 - TRBD1 TGCAGCGTAGCCGCGACAGGGGGCGTCTACAATGAGCAGTTCTTC CSVAATGGVYNEQFF
TRBJ2-1 TRBV7-2 - - TGTGCCAGCAGCGTGTATGTGAGAGGTGGCAGCTCCTACAATGAGCAGTTCTTC CASSVYVRGGSSYNEQFF
TRBJ2-3 TRBV7-2 - - TGTGCCAGCAGCGTAGCTAGCGTCCGCACAGATACGCAGTATTTT CASSVASVRTDTQYF
TRBJ1-5 TRBV7-2 - - TGTGCCAGCAGCTGGGGGGACGGGAGCAATCAGCCCCAGCATTTT CASSWGDGSNQPQHF
TRBJ2-2 TRBV7-3 few - TGTGCCAGCAGCTTAGGGCAGTTGTCCGGGGAGCTGTTTTTT CASSLGQLSGELFF
TRBJ2-5 TRBV10-3 few - TGTGCCATCAGTGAAGGCGGGTTTTGGACCCAGTACTTC CAISEGGFWTQYF
TRBJ2-1 TRBV11-1 - TRBD2 TGTGCCAGCAGCTTAGATCTGTGGACTAGCGGGAATGAGCAGTTCTTC CASSLDLWTSGNEQFF
TRBJ1-1 TRBV5-1 - - TGCGCCAGCAGCTTTTCAGGGGAAAATCGAGCTTTCTTT CASSFSGENRAFF
TRBJ2-7 TRBV19 - - TGTGCCAGTAGTATCCAGGTACCCTACGAGCAGTACTTC CASSIQVPYEQYF
TRBJ1-5 TRBV27 - - TGTGCCAGCAGTTTCTCACACACGGGGGGCAATCAGCCCCAGCATTTT CASSFSHTGGNQPQHF
TRBJ2-2 TRBV9 - - TGTGCCAGCAGCAATATTAACACCGGGGAGCTGTTTTTT CASSNINTGELFF
TRBJ2-5 TRBV5-4 few - TGTGCCAGCAGCTTGGAACGCGGTTTCGGAGTGTCGGAGACCCAGTACTTC CASSLERGFGVSETQYF
TRBJ1-2 TRBV30 - - TGTGCCTGGAGTTCAGACAGGTTGTATGGCTACACCTTC CAWSSDRLYGYTF
TRBJ2-1 TRBV4-2 - - TGTGCCAGCAGCCAAGAACAGTTCAACTACAATGAGCAGTTCTTC CASSQEQFNYNEQFF
TRBJ2-5 TRBV7-7 few - TGTGCCAGCAGCTTAGAGGGGCCAGGGTATCAAGAGACCCAGTACTTC CASSLEGPGYQETQYF
TRBJ2-7 TRBV29-1 - TRBD1 TGCAGCGTTGGGGAACAGGGGACCTTCTCCTACGAGCAGTACTTC CSVGEQGTFSYEQYF
TRBJ2-7 TRBV27 - TRBD2 TGTGCCAGCAGACACAGACCTAGCGGGAGCCAGTACGAGCAGTACTTC CASRHRPSGSQYEQYF
TRBJ2-5 TRBV7-9 - - TGTGCCAGCAGCTCCGGACTGGTTCAAGAGACCCAGTACTTC CASSSGLVQETQYF
TRBJ1-2 TRBV28 - TRBD1 TGTGCCAGCAGCGCCCGGACAGGGGGGAACTATGGCTACACCTTC CASSARTGGNYGYTF
TRBJ2-7 TRBV6-6 - TRBD2 TGTGCCAGCAGTCAAAAGCGGGAGAGGAGTGAGCAGTACTTC CASSQKRERSEQYF
TRBJ1-4 TRBV7-8 - TRBD1 TGTGCCAGCAGCCCCCGGGACAGGGGTATTGGGGATGAAAAACTGTTTTTT CASSPRDRGIGDEKLFF
TRBJ1-5 TRBV2 - - TGTGCCAGCAGCGAACAGGGAGGGATCAATCAGCCCCAGCATTTT CASSEQGGINQPQHF
TRBJ2-1 TRBV5-1 few TRBD2 TGCGCCAGCACCGCTGGGCTAGCGGGGAACCACAATGAGCAGTTCTTC CASTAGLAGNHNEQFF
TRBJ2-3 TRBV4-1 - TRBD2 TGCGCCAGCAGCCGACTGGGACTAGCGGGAGGGCAAGATACGCAGTATTTT CASSRLGLAGGQDTQYF
TRBJ2-7 TRBV9 few TRBD2 TGTGCCAGCAGCGTAGGCGGGAGGATCGACGAGCAGTACTTC CASSVGGRIDEQYF
TRBJ2-3 TRBV29-1 few - TGCAGCGCGGGACACGGCACAGATACGCAGTATTTT CSAGHGTDTQYF